Listed here is a single T cell receptor (beta chain). Its cognate antigen is unknown. Profiling relied on immunoSEQ multiplex PCR, and the TCRdb table lists in-frame clones only, not all of them. The table lists about 27,000 clones, about 80% of them singletons. The data belong to a study of T cells in narcolepsy. Overall study results and limits: Autoreactive clonotypes reportedly recurred in blood of same and different patients, not controls. In some patient and control memory CD4+ samples, autoreactive clones were absent. Comparing one patient's CSF and blood CD4+ clonotypes highlighted HCRT- and TRIB2-specific autoreactive clonotypes.

Between the trimmed V and J ends, which lost 4 bases and 10 bases, there was a span of 23 bases. The CDR3 runs 17 residues. The germline V gene has CDR1 MGHRA and CDR2 YSYEKL. The chain is built from TRBV4-1 and TRBJ1-6; D may be TRBD1 (5 bases). The specimen sequenced was CD45RA- memory CD4+ T cells from PBMCs. This sequence originates from a human donor with narcolepsy. CDR3 in amino acids: CASSPKTGGARRSPLHF. The CDR3 nucleotides read TGCGCCAGCAGCCCAAAAACGGGAGGGGCTAGGAGGTCACCCCTCCACTTT.